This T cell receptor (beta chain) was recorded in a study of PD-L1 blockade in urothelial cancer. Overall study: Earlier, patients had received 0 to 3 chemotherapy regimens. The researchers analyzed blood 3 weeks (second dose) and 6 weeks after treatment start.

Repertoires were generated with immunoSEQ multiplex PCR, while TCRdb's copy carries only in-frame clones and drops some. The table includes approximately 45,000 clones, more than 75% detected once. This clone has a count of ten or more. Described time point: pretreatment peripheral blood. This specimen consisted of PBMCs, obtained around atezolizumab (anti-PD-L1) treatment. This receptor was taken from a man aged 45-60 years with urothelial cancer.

The CDR3 DNA is TGTGCCAGCAGTGAATCCATAGCGGGAGGGAACAATGAGCAGTTCTTC. This gives the protein CASSESIAGGNNEQFF. The chain couples TRBV6-1 to TRBJ2-1, with 11 bases aligning to TRBD2. With 2 bases clipped from V and 5 bases from J, the junction kept 5 bases outside the gene matches. This CDR3 spans 16 amino acids. The germline V gene encodes CDR1 MNHNS and CDR2 SASEGT.